This T cell receptor (beta chain) came from a study of CD8 T cells in ankylosing spondylitis. Study results and caveats: The study looked at matched synovial fluid samples from ankylosing spondylitis patients. Disease-linked clones were reported to be significantly enriched there. The authors found the disease-linked clones to be CD8+ and relatively rare in peripheral blood. Ankylosing spondylitis blood appeared to be characterized by a TCR beta motif of roughly eight highly homologous variants.

MiXCR, applied by TCRdb to the 5' RACE reads, yields one record per CDR3 protein. This table has about 340,000 distinct CDR3 sequences, over 12% appearing once. On this clonotype: What it recognizes is unknown.

The sequenced material came from blood, either unsorted or a sorted T cell fraction (not recorded which). The TCR was taken from a male donor with ankylosing spondylitis or in good health (not recorded which).

DNA of the CDR3: TGTGCCAGCAGCTCGATGACAGATTATGAAGCTTTCTTT. Amino acid sequence: CASSSMTDYEAFF. This chain links TRBV5-6 with TRBJ1-1; tentatively, D is TRBD1 (5 bases). V dropped 3 bases and J dropped 7 bases, with 13 bases sitting between them. Per germline, CDR1 SGHDT and CDR2 YYEEEE. The CDR3 extends over 13 amino acids.